A selection of T cell receptor beta chains follows, all from one sample in a study of PD-1 blockade in mismatch repair-deficient tumors. Sequenced by immunoSEQ multiplex PCR; TCRdb stores in-frame clones only, minus some. The table lists more than 85,000 clones, about four fifths of them singletons, with 6.3% in the top ten. The source material was peripheral blood, sampled about 33 weeks after starting pembrolizumab. These receptors were taken from an adult with mismatch repair-deficient cancer. Both conserved end residues are part of each CDR3. D genes are given only for firm matches. Only part of the rows carry a size: once, few, many, or a class if the clone is expanded.

j_call: TRBJ2-7; clone_size: -; v_call: TRBV29-1; d_call: TRBD1; cdr3_nt: TGCAGCGTTGTGGGCCAGGGGGCAGCCGAGCAGTACTTC; cdr3_aa: CSVVGQGAAEQYF
j_call: TRBJ2-1; clone_size: -; v_call: TRBV27; d_call: -; cdr3_nt: TGTGCCAGCAGAATTAGCGCGATCTCCTACAATGAGCAGTTCTTC; cdr3_aa: CASRISAISYNEQFF
j_call: TRBJ2-1; clone_size: -; v_call: TRBV5-8; d_call: -; cdr3_nt: TGTGCCAGCAGCTTGGCCCCAGGGCGGCGGAATGAGCAGTTCTTC; cdr3_aa: CASSLAPGRRNEQFF
j_call: TRBJ2-5; clone_size: few; v_call: TRBV13; d_call: TRBD2; cdr3_nt: TGTGCCAGCAGCCCCCGGGGGAGGGGCCAAGAGACCCAGTACTTC; cdr3_aa: CASSPRGRGQETQYF
j_call: TRBJ2-5; clone_size: -; v_call: TRBV7-9; d_call: -; cdr3_nt: TGTGCCAGCAGCACGGACTCCTCCCAAGAGACCCAGTACTTC; cdr3_aa: CASSTDSSQETQYF
j_call: TRBJ1-1; clone_size: few; v_call: TRBV5-1; d_call: -; cdr3_nt: TGCGCCAGCAGCTTGGACAAGGCGGGCACTGAAGCTTTCTTT; cdr3_aa: CASSLDKAGTEAFF
j_call: TRBJ2-7; clone_size: -; v_call: TRBV6-1; d_call: -; cdr3_nt: TGTGCCAGCAGTGAAGAGGGGGGGTACGAGCAGTACTTC; cdr3_aa: CASSEEGGYEQYF
j_call: TRBJ2-1; clone_size: -; v_call: TRBV6-5; d_call: -; cdr3_nt: TGTGCCAGCAGTTTGAAGCGGGCGAGCAACAATGAGCAGTTCTTC; cdr3_aa: CASSLKRASNNEQFF
j_call: TRBJ2-3; clone_size: -; v_call: TRBV11-2; d_call: TRBD1; cdr3_nt: TGTGCCAGCAGCTCCAGCGACAGGGGCACAGATACGCAGTATTTT; cdr3_aa: CASSSSDRGTDTQYF
j_call: TRBJ2-2; clone_size: once; v_call: TRBV5-1; d_call: TRBD2; cdr3_nt: TGCGCCAGCAGCCCGAGGGGAGGGCCGGGCACCGGGGAGCTGTTTTTT; cdr3_aa: CASSPRGGPGTGELFF
j_call: TRBJ1-1; clone_size: -; v_call: TRBV7-2; d_call: -; cdr3_nt: TGTGCCAGCAGCTTATTCAGTGAGATTGAAGCTTTCTTT; cdr3_aa: CASSLFSEIEAFF
j_call: TRBJ1-1; clone_size: -; v_call: TRBV29-1; d_call: -; cdr3_nt: TGCAGCGTTGTTGAGGGCCTGGGGACTGAAGCTTTCTTT; cdr3_aa: CSVVEGLGTEAFF
j_call: TRBJ2-7; clone_size: -; v_call: TRBV7-9; d_call: TRBD1; cdr3_nt: TGTGCCAGCAGCCGCAGGGGGTGGGTCGACGAGCAGTACTTC; cdr3_aa: CASSRRGWVDEQYF
j_call: TRBJ1-3; clone_size: -; v_call: TRBV28; d_call: -; cdr3_nt: TGTGCCAGCAGTTTGCGCCGCCAGGCCGGAAACACCATATATTTT; cdr3_aa: CASSLRRQAGNTIYF
j_call: TRBJ2-3; clone_size: -; v_call: TRBV11-2; d_call: TRBD1; cdr3_nt: TGTGCCAGCAGCTTAGGATCCGGCAGGGGGATCTACACAGATACGCAGTATTTT; cdr3_aa: CASSLGSGRGIYTDTQYF
j_call: TRBJ2-1; clone_size: -; v_call: TRBV4-2; d_call: TRBD2; cdr3_nt: TGTGCCAGCAGTCTCGGGGTGGGACTAGCGGGATACAATGAGCAGTTCTTC; cdr3_aa: CASSLGVGLAGYNEQFF
j_call: TRBJ1-5; clone_size: -; v_call: TRBV7-7; d_call: -; cdr3_nt: TGTGCTAGCAGCTTAGAGGGCAAGCTTCGGCCCCAGCATTTT; cdr3_aa: CASSLEGKLRPQHF
j_call: TRBJ2-1; clone_size: few; v_call: TRBV18; d_call: TRBD2; cdr3_nt: TGTGCCAGCTCACCACCAGAAGGACTAGTAAAGTATGAGCAGTTCTTC; cdr3_aa: CASSPPEGLVKYEQFF
j_call: TRBJ2-1; clone_size: -; v_call: TRBV6-1; d_call: -; cdr3_nt: TGTGCCAGCACCGAAGGCTCGATTGGGTACAATGAGCAGTTCTTC; cdr3_aa: CASTEGSIGYNEQFF
j_call: TRBJ2-3; clone_size: -; v_call: TRBV13; d_call: TRBD2; cdr3_nt: TGTGCCAGCAGCTTAGGGACAGGGGCCTTCCCACCCGGGACTAGCGGCACAGATACGCAGTATTTT; cdr3_aa: CASSLGTGAFPPGTSGTDTQYF
j_call: TRBJ2-1; clone_size: -; v_call: TRBV6-6; d_call: TRBD2; cdr3_nt: TGTGCCAGCAGTACAGATAGCGGGAGAACTGAGCAGTTCTTC; cdr3_aa: CASSTDSGRTEQFF
j_call: TRBJ1-5; clone_size: -; v_call: TRBV16; d_call: -; cdr3_nt: TGTGCCAGCAGCGACGCGGCGGAGGGCAATCAGCCCCAGCATTTT; cdr3_aa: CASSDAAEGNQPQHF
j_call: TRBJ2-3; clone_size: -; v_call: TRBV28; d_call: -; cdr3_nt: TGTGCCAGCAGTTTATTTAAAGATACGCAGTATTTT; cdr3_aa: CASSLFKDTQYF
j_call: TRBJ1-1; clone_size: -; v_call: TRBV19; d_call: -; cdr3_nt: TGTGCCAGTAGTATTACAACAGGGTTGAACACTGAAGCTTTCTTT; cdr3_aa: CASSITTGLNTEAFF
j_call: TRBJ2-1; clone_size: once; v_call: TRBV19; d_call: -; cdr3_nt: TGTGCCAGTAGTTTGGTGCGGGGAGACAATGAGCAGTTCTTC; cdr3_aa: CASSLVRGDNEQFF
j_call: TRBJ2-3; clone_size: once; v_call: TRBV2; d_call: -; cdr3_nt: TGTGCCAGCAGCTATAGCACAGATACGCAGTATTTT; cdr3_aa: CASSYSTDTQYF
j_call: TRBJ1-1; clone_size: -; v_call: TRBV29-1; d_call: TRBD1; cdr3_nt: TGCAGCGCGCTCACCGGGACAGGGGGGGGGCGTAGCACTGAAGCTTTCTTT; cdr3_aa: CSALTGTGGGRSTEAFF
j_call: TRBJ2-7; clone_size: few; v_call: TRBV6-6; d_call: -; cdr3_nt: TGTGCCATCTGCGACGGCCGATACGAGCAGTACTTC; cdr3_aa: CAICDGRYEQYF
j_call: TRBJ1-2; clone_size: -; v_call: TRBV29-1; d_call: -; cdr3_nt: TGCAGCGTTGAGGTTCGGGGTCCCAACTATGGCTACACCTTC; cdr3_aa: CSVEVRGPNYGYTF
j_call: TRBJ2-7; clone_size: once; v_call: TRBV6-5; d_call: -; cdr3_nt: TGTGCCCTCGGGTCTAGCTTAAATTCCTACGAGCAGTACTTC; cdr3_aa: CALGSSLNSYEQYF
j_call: TRBJ1-1; clone_size: -; v_call: TRBV6-1; d_call: -; cdr3_nt: TGTGCCAGCAGTGAAGCGTTTGGGCCTAACACTGAAGCTTTCTTT; cdr3_aa: CASSEAFGPNTEAFF
j_call: TRBJ1-3; clone_size: few; v_call: TRBV7-9; d_call: -; cdr3_nt: TGTGCCAGCTACCGGGACAACAGAAGAAATGGAAACACCATATATTTT; cdr3_aa: CASYRDNRRNGNTIYF
j_call: TRBJ2-7; clone_size: -; v_call: TRBV27; d_call: TRBD2; cdr3_nt: TGTGCCAGCAGGGACGGTGGACTAGCGGGAGTCACCTACGAGCAGTACTTC; cdr3_aa: CASRDGGLAGVTYEQYF
j_call: TRBJ1-2; clone_size: once; v_call: TRBV5-1; d_call: -; cdr3_nt: TGCGCCAGCAGCTTGCCGGGGCCAGACTATGGCTACACCTTC; cdr3_aa: CASSLPGPDYGYTF
j_call: TRBJ1-1; clone_size: few; v_call: TRBV5-1; d_call: -; cdr3_nt: TGCGCCAGCAGCTTGTCGTTGCCGAGCACTGAAGCTTTCTTT; cdr3_aa: CASSLSLPSTEAFF
j_call: TRBJ1-2; clone_size: -; v_call: TRBV19; d_call: -; cdr3_nt: TGTGCCAGTAGTACCCCGGGGCAGGGGCACGGCTACACCTTC; cdr3_aa: CASSTPGQGHGYTF
j_call: TRBJ1-1; clone_size: -; v_call: TRBV5-6; d_call: -; cdr3_nt: TGTGCCAGCAGCTTGGAGGGGGGACCGAACACTGAAGCTTTCTTT; cdr3_aa: CASSLEGGPNTEAFF
j_call: TRBJ2-7; clone_size: -; v_call: TRBV4-1; d_call: -; cdr3_nt: TGCGCCAGCAGCCTAAGACAGGAGAAAAGCTACGAGCAGTACTTC; cdr3_aa: CASSLRQEKSYEQYF
j_call: TRBJ2-7; clone_size: -; v_call: TRBV6-1; d_call: -; cdr3_nt: TGTGCCAGCAGTGAAAGTCTGGGGGTCTACGAGCAGTACTTC; cdr3_aa: CASSESLGVYEQYF
j_call: TRBJ1-5; clone_size: -; v_call: TRBV6-6; d_call: -; cdr3_nt: TGTGCCACCCGGGAAGGTGGAAATCAGCCCCAGCATTTT; cdr3_aa: CATREGGNQPQHF
j_call: TRBJ1-4; clone_size: -; v_call: TRBV6-5; d_call: -; cdr3_nt: TGTGCCAGCAGTTACTCACGATACAGGGTTGAAAAACTGTTTTTT; cdr3_aa: CASSYSRYRVEKLFF
j_call: TRBJ2-1; clone_size: many; v_call: TRBV27; d_call: -; cdr3_nt: TGTGCCAGCAGTTTTGAGACAGGCTTTACGCATGAGCAGTTCTTC; cdr3_aa: CASSFETGFTHEQFF
j_call: TRBJ1-1; clone_size: few; v_call: TRBV19; d_call: -; cdr3_nt: TGTGCCAGTAACTTTGCGGGGGAAAGGACTGAAGCTTTCTTT; cdr3_aa: CASNFAGERTEAFF
j_call: TRBJ1-1; clone_size: -; v_call: TRBV28; d_call: TRBD1; cdr3_nt: TGTGCCAGCAGTTTGCGGACAGGCTTGAACACTGAAGCTTTCTTT; cdr3_aa: CASSLRTGLNTEAFF
j_call: TRBJ1-1; clone_size: -; v_call: TRBV5-8; d_call: -; cdr3_nt: TGTGCCAGCAGCTTGGGGACAGTAGGGGACACTGAAGCTTTCTTT; cdr3_aa: CASSLGTVGDTEAFF